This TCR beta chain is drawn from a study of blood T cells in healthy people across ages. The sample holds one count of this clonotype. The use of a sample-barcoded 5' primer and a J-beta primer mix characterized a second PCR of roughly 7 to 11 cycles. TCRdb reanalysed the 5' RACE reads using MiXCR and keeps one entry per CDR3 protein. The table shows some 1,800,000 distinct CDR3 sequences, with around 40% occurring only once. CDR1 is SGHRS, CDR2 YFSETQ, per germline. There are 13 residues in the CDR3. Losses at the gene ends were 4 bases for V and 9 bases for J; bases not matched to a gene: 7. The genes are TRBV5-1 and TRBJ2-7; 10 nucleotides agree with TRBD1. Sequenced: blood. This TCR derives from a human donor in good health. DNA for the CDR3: TGCGCCAGCAGCGCGGGACAGGGGATGTGGCAGTACTTC. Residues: CASSAGQGMWQYF.